Listed below are T cell receptor beta chains from one sample, sequenced in a study of blood T cell repertoires in COVID-19. Using immunoSEQ multiplex PCR, the repertoire was profiled, and TCRdb retains in-frame clones only, with some absent. Seen here are hundreds of thousands of clones, more than 75% observed once, and the top ten hold more than 0.95%. The specimen was peripheral blood. The receptors originated from a middle-aged woman who had recovered from COVID-19. Both conserved end residues are part of each CDR3. The D gene is left open where the match is weak. For some rows the clone size is stated as once, few or many, or as a class when expanded; others skip it.

>.|.|TRBJ1-4|TRBV4-3|14
CASSRRGANEKLFF
TGCGCCAGCAGCCGCAGGGGTGCTAATGAAAAACTGTTTTTT
>.|.|TRBJ2-2|TRBV2|14
CASSSPRARGELFF
TGTGCCAGCAGCTCTCCGCGAGCGCGCGGGGAGCTGTTTTTT
>.|TRBD2|TRBJ2-1|TRBV9|16
CASSPRTSGTYNEQFF
TGTGCCAGCAGCCCCCGGACTAGCGGGACCTACAATGAGCAGTTCTTC
>.|.|TRBJ2-5|TRBV11-3|15
CASSPRGGGQETQYF
TGTGCCAGCAGCCCCCGAGGGGGGGGCCAAGAGACCCAGTACTTC
>.|TRBD2|TRBJ2-5|TRBV4-1|16
CASSPKSGLALETQYF
TGCGCCAGCAGCCCGAAGAGTGGACTAGCGTTAGAGACCCAGTACTTC
>.|TRBD2|TRBJ2-1|TRBV5-1|15
CASSLRASGRNEQFF
TGCGCCAGCAGCTTGCGGGCTAGCGGGAGGAATGAGCAGTTCTTC
>.|TRBD2|TRBJ2-1|TRBV6-2/TRBV6-3|16
CASSYSGTSRANEQFF
TGTGCCAGCAGTTACTCTGGGACTAGCCGGGCCAATGAGCAGTTCTTC
>.|.|TRBJ2-1|TRBV18|14
CASSPLARHNEQFF
TGTGCCAGCTCACCACTGGCTAGACACAATGAGCAGTTCTTC
>few|TRBD2|TRBJ2-1|TRBV5-4|15
CASSPGTSGSDEQFF
TGTGCCAGCAGCCCCGGGACTAGCGGGAGCGATGAGCAGTTCTTC
>few|TRBD1|TRBJ2-7|TRBV6-5|12
CASRDRVGEQYF
TGTGCCAGCAGAGACAGGGTAGGCGAGCAGTACTTC
>once|.|TRBJ1-1|TRBV29-1|13
CSVAGGMNTEAFF
TGCAGCGTTGCGGGGGGGATGAACACTGAAGCTTTCTTT
>.|TRBD2|TRBJ2-5|TRBV19|16
CASSMARRLARGTQYF
TGTGCCAGTAGTATGGCCCGCCGACTAGCCCGGGGGACCCAGTACTTC
>.|.|TRBJ1-1|TRBV18|15
CASSALGRTNTEAFF
TGTGCCAGCTCCGCGCTGGGGCGGACGAACACTGAAGCTTTCTTT
>.|.|TRBJ2-2|TRBV6-1|16
CASSELSVLFAGELFF
TGTGCCAGCAGTGAGTTGAGCGTCCTATTCGCCGGGGAGCTGTTTTTT
>.|.|TRBJ2-5|TRBV23-1|12
CASSQFRETQYF
TGCGCCAGCAGTCAATTTCGGGAGACCCAGTACTTC
>.|TRBD1|TRBJ1-4|TRBV3-1/TRBV3-2|12
CASSKTGMELFF
TGTGCCAGCAGCAAGACAGGGATGGAACTGTTTTTT
>.|.|TRBJ2-7|TRBV6-5|15
CASSQGLAESYEQYF
TGTGCCAGCAGCCAGGGGCTAGCGGAATCCTACGAGCAGTACTTC
>once|TRBD1|TRBJ1-1|TRBV6-5|14
CASSYPGQGGPAFF
TGTGCCAGCAGTTACCCCGGACAGGGTGGGCCGGCTTTCTTT
>.|.|TRBJ1-2|TRBV24-1|14
CATSDLRQDNGYTF
TGTGCCACCAGTGATTTGCGGCAGGATAATGGCTACACCTTC
>.|.|TRBJ1-1|TRBV29-1|14
CSVLGRGVNTEAFF
TGCAGCGTTTTAGGGAGGGGTGTGAACACTGAAGCTTTCTTT
>.|TRBD1|TRBJ1-5|TRBV19|13
CASGDRGDQPQHF
TGTGCCAGTGGGGACAGGGGGGATCAGCCCCAGCATTTT
>once|.|TRBJ1-5|TRBV27|13
CASRRASNQPQHF
TGTGCCAGCAGAAGAGCTAGCAATCAGCCCCAGCATTTT
>.|.|TRBJ1-1|TRBV5-6|13
CASNPQGTAEAFF
TGTGCCAGCAACCCACAGGGTACAGCTGAAGCTTTCTTT
>.|.|TRBJ1-2|TRBV28|13
CASSWGVPGEGTF
TGTGCCAGCAGCTGGGGGGTACCGGGGGAGGGCACCTTC
>.|TRBD2|TRBJ2-1|TRBV2|17
CASSPNGLAGGLDEQFF
TGTGCCAGCAGCCCTAATGGACTAGCGGGAGGGCTTGATGAGCAGTTCTTC
>once|.|TRBJ2-5|TRBV12-3/TRBV12-4|12
CASSPQRETQYF
TGTGCCAGCTCCCCCCAACGGGAGACCCAGTACTTC
>few|TRBD1|TRBJ2-7|TRBV6-5|15
CASSKRQGSSYEQYF
TGTGCCAGCAGCAAAAGACAGGGAAGCTCCTACGAGCAGTACTTC
>.|TRBD1|TRBJ1-1|TRBV2|13
CAIQGARNTEAFF
TGTGCCATCCAGGGGGCCCGGAACACTGAAGCTTTCTTT
>.|.|TRBJ1-3|TRBV7-2|13
CASSPTGPRGIYF
TGTGCCAGCAGCCCAACAGGGCCCCGCGGCATATATTTT
>few|TRBD2|TRBJ2-7|TRBV6-5|15
CASARTSGFPYEQYF
TGTGCCAGCGCCAGGACTAGCGGGTTCCCCTACGAGCAGTACTTC
>.|.|TRBJ2-7|TRBV6-1|14
CASTTRRGGNEQYF
TGTGCCAGCACCACCCGACGTGGGGGGAACGAGCAGTACTTC
>once|.|TRBJ1-2|TRBV7-2|13
CASSYPTDYGYTF
TGTGCCAGCAGCTACCCGACAGACTATGGCTACACCTTC
>once|TRBD2|TRBJ2-1|TRBV3-1/TRBV3-2|14
CATRGAGAYNEQFF
TGTGCCACCCGGGGAGCGGGAGCCTACAATGAGCAGTTCTTC
>few|.|TRBJ1-6|TRBV30|12
CAWGQTNSPLHF
TGTGCCTGGGGACAGACAAATTCACCCCTCCACTTT
>once|.|TRBJ1-4|TRBV30|14
CAWSPGGPNEKLFF
TGTGCCTGGAGCCCCGGGGGGCCTAATGAAAAACTGTTTTTT
>.|TRBD2|TRBJ2-1|TRBV19|20
CASSIEPWQSGGRASGEQFF
TGTGCCAGTAGTATAGAGCCGTGGCAATCCGGCGGGAGGGCCTCGGGTGAGCAGTTCTTC
>.|.|TRBJ1-2|TRBV3-1/TRBV3-2|11
CASSSRGLYTF
TGTGCCAGCAGCTCCCGGGGTTTATACACCTTC
>.|TRBD2|TRBJ2-1|TRBV6-2/TRBV6-3|21
CASSYSLPGSLAGEGYNEQFF
TGTGCCAGCAGTTACTCCCTGCCGGGGAGCCTAGCGGGAGAGGGGTACAATGAGCAGTTCTTC
>.|.|TRBJ1-1|TRBV29-1|15
CSALRRGGPNTEAFF
TGCAGCGCCCTGAGACGCGGGGGACCGAACACTGAAGCTTTCTTT
>.|.|TRBJ1-3|TRBV13|16
CASSLVGSSSGNTIYF
TGTGCCAGCAGCTTAGTGGGCAGCTCCTCTGGAAACACCATATATTTT
>.|TRBD2|TRBJ2-1|TRBV6-2/TRBV6-3|16
CASSYSWTSGRYEQFF
TGTGCCAGCAGTTACTCGTGGACTAGCGGACGGTATGAGCAGTTCTTC
>.|TRBD2|TRBJ2-3|TRBV5-1|16
CASRPPGTSGTDTQYF
TGCGCCAGCAGACCCCCCGGGACTAGCGGGACAGATACGCAGTATTTT
>.|.|TRBJ2-3|TRBV29-1|11
CSVREVDTQYF
TGCAGCGTCCGAGAGGTAGATACGCAGTATTTT
>.|.|TRBJ2-2|TRBV11-3|17
CASTPGGPSGGTGELFF
TGTGCCAGCACCCCCGGGGGGCCAAGCGGTGGGACCGGGGAGCTGTTTTTT
>.|.|TRBJ1-4|TRBV12-5|15
CASGFPVGGNEKLFF
TGTGCTAGTGGTTTCCCCGTGGGGGGTAATGAAAAACTGTTTTTT